This note documents a single TCR beta chain sequence. The antigen is not known. This entry is derived from a study of T cell clusters in autoimmune cytopenias. The CDR3 is 14 residues long. CDR1 is SGHDT and CDR2 is YYEEEE in the germline V gene. TRB was amplified by touch-down multiplex PCR, primer pools A and B combined. TCRdb reprocessed the multiplex PCR reads, keeping one entry per CDR3 protein, no DNA. The sample spans about 5,000 distinct CDR3 sequences; the ten largest clones claim less than 20%. TRB amplification used 250 ng of peripheral blood genomic DNA. Regarding the study as a whole: Functional roles of the in silico T cell clusters still await experimental validation. TRB repertoire shifts in secondary cytopenia and chronic lymphocytic leukemia mostly reflected lymphoma, not autoimmunity. No cluster-lack signature appeared between secondary cytopenia and chronic lymphocytic leukemia patients, apparently due to lymphoma masking.

The receptor comes from a human donor with an autoimmune cytopenia or autoimmune hepatitis (not recorded which). The J gene is TRBJ1-4, the V gene TRBV5-6; TCRdb gives TRBD1 as the D gene, but with no DNA this cannot be confirmed. Sample: peripheral blood. The CDR3 spells CASSPTARGEKLFF.